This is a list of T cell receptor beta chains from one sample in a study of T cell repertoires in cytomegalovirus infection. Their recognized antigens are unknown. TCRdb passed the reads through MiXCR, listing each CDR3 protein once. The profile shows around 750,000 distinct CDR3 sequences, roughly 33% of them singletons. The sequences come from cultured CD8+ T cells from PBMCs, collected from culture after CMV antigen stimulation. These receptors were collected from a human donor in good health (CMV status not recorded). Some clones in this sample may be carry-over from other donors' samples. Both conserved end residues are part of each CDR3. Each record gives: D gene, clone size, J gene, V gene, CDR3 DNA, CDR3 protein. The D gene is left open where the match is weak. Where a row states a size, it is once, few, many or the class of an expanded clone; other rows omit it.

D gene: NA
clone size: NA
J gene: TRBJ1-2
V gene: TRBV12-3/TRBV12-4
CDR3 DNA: TGTGCCAGCAGTCGCTCGGGGGGAGGCTACACCTTC
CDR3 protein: CASSRSGGGYTF

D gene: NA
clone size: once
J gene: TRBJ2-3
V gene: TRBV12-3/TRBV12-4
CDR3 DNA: TGTGCCAGCACCACAGGGCTGGCCACAGATACGCAGTATTTT
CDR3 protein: CASTTGLATDTQYF

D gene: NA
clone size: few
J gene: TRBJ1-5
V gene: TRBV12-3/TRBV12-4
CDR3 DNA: TGTGCCAGCAGTTTCTCCCCCGGAGGTTCATATAGCAATCAGCCCCAGCATTTT
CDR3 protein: CASSFSPGGSYSNQPQHF

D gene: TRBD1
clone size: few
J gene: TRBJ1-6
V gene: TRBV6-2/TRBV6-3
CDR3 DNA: TGTGCCAGCAGTTCACCCAGGGGGCAACCTAATTCACCCCTCCACTTT
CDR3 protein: CASSSPRGQPNSPLHF

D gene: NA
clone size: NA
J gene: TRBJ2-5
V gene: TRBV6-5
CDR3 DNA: TGTGCCACCGGGACGGCAGATCAAGAGACCCAGTACTTC
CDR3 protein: CATGTADQETQYF

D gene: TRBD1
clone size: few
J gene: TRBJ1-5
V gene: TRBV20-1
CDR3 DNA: TGCAGTGCTAGAGATCGGGGGGGACAGGGAGTGTGGCAGCCCCAGCATTTT
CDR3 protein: CSARDRGGQGVWQPQHF

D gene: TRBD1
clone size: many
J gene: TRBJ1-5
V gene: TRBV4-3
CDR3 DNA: TGCGCCAGCAGCCAAGAAGGGACAGGCAATCAGCCCCAGCATTTT
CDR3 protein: CASSQEGTGNQPQHF

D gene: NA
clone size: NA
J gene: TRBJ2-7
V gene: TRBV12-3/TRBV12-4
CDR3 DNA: TGTGCCAGCAGTTTGGGGGTCCACGAGCAGTACTTC
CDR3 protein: CASSLGVHEQYF

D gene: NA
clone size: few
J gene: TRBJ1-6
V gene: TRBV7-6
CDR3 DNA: TGTGCCAGCAGCGAAACCCGCCAGGTGTATAATTCACCCCTCCACTTT
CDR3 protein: CASSETRQVYNSPLHF

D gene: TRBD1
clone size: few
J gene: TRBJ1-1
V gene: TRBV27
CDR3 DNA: TGTGCCAGCAGTTTAACCTCGACAGGGTTTGAAGCTTTCTTT
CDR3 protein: CASSLTSTGFEAFF

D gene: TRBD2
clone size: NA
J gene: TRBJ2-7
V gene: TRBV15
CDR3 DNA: TGTGCCACCAGCAGTTCGGGCAGGACTAGCGAGAACGAGCAGTACTTC
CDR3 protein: CATSSSGRTSENEQYF

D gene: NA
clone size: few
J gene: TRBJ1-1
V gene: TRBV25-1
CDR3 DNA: TGTGCCAGCAGTTCTCTGAGCGGGAAGGGTACTGAAGCTTTCTTT
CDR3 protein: CASSSLSGKGTEAFF

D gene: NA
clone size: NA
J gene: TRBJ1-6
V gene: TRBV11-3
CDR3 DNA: TGTGCCAGCAGCCGACGGGGTGTTGGTTCACCCCTCCACTTT
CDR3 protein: CASSRRGVGSPLHF

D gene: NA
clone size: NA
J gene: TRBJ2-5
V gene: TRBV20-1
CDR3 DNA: TGCAGTGCTAGAGATTGGCAGGAAGAGACCCAGTACTTC
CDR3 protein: CSARDWQEETQYF

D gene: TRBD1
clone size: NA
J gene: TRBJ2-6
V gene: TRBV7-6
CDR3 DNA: TGTGCCAGCAGCTCGCCTACAGGGGCTGGGGCCAACGTCCTGACTTTC
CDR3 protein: CASSSPTGAGANVLTF

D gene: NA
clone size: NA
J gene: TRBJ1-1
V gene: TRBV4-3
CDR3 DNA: TGCGCCAGCAGCCTTGGGACCGTCCACACTGAAGCTTTCTTT
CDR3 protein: CASSLGTVHTEAFF

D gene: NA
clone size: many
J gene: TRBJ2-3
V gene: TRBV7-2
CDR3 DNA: TGTGCCAGCACCCTTCGTCACGGTCCGAGCCCCGCCCTAGATACGCAGTATTTT
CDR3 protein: CASTLRHGPSPALDTQYF

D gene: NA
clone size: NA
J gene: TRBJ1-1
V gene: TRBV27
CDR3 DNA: TGTGCCAGCAGTTTAATCCCCCCACGGGGGAACGGAGCTTTCTTT
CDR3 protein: CASSLIPPRGNGAFF

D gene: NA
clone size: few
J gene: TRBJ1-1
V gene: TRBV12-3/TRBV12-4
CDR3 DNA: TGTGCCAGCAGTTTAGGGCACCCCACTGAAGCTTTCTTT
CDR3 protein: CASSLGHPTEAFF

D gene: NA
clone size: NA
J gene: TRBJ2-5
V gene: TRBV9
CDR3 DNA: TGTGCCAGCAGCTCGACTCCGGCCCGGTCGGAGACCCAGTACTTC
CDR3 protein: CASSSTPARSETQYF

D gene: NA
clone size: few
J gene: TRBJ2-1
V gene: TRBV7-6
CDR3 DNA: TGTAGGGCAGACACCTACAATGAGCAGTTCTTC
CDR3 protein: CRADTYNEQFF

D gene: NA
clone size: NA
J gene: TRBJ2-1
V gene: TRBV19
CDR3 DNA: TGTGCCAGCCGACCCGGATTTAGCTCCTACAATGAGCAGTTCTTC
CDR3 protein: CASRPGFSSYNEQFF

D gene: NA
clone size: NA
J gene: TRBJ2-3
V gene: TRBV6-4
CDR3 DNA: TGTGCCAGCAGTGACTCGCAGGGCGCAGATACGCAGTATTTT
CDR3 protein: CASSDSQGADTQYF

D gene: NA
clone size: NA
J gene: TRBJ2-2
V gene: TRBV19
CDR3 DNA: TGTGCCAGTAGTATAGAAGAGGGCCCCGGGGAGCTGTTTTTT
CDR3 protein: CASSIEEGPGELFF

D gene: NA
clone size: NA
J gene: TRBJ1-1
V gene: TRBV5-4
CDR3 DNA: TGTGCCAGCAGCTTAGTGGGGGAGGGTGAAGCTTTCTTT
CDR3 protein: CASSLVGEGEAFF

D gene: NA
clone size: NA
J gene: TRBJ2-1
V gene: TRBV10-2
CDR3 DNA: TGCGCCAGCAGTGAGGCGAACAATGAGCAGTTCTTC
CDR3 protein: CASSEANNEQFF

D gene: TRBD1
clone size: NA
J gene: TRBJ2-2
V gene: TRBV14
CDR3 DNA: TGTGCCAGCAGCCAAGATGGGGGTTTAAAAACCGGACAGGGGGTAAACACCGGGGAGCTGTTTTTT
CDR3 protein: CASSQDGGLKTGQGVNTGELFF

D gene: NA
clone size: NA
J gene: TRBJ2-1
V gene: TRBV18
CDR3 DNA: TGTGCCAGCTCACCCCGGGGGCCCGACTCGGAGCAGTTCTTC
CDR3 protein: CASSPRGPDSEQFF

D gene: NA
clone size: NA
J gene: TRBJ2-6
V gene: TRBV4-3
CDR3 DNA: TGCGCCAGCAGCCAAGGTGGGGCCTGGGGGGCCAACGTCCTGACTTTC
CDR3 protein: CASSQGGAWGANVLTF

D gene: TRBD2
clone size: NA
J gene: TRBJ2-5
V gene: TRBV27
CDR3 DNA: TGTGCCAGCAGGTCGGGGGGGGTCAGTCGGTACCAAGAGACCCAGTACTTC
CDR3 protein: CASRSGGVSRYQETQYF

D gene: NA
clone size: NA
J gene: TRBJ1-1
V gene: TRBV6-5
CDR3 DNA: TGTGCCAGCAGTTACGGCGTGACAGGAGAAGCTTTCTTT
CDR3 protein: CASSYGVTGEAFF

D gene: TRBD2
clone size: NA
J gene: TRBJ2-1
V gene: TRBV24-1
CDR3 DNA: TGTGCCACCCGAAGCGGGGGAGCGAATGAGCAGTTCTTC
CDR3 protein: CATRSGGANEQFF

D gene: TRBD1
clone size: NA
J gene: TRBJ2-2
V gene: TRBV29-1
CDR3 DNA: TGCAGCGTTGAAGATCAGGGGGCGCCCAATGCGAACACCGGGGAGCTGTTTTTT
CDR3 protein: CSVEDQGAPNANTGELFF

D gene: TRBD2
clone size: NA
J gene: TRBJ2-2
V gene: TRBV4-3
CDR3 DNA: TGCGCCAGCAGCCAAGATGATAGCGGGGGCACCGGGGAGCTGTTTTTT
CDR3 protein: CASSQDDSGGTGELFF

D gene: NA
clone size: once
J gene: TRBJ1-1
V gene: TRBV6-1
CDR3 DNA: TGTGCCAGCAGTGAGACGGTTTTGGCTTTCTTT
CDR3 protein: CASSETVLAFF

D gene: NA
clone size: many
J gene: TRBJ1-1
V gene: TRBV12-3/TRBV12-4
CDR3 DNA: TGTGCCAGCAGTTTTTGGTCTAATCAGAGGGGGACTGAAGCTTTCTTT
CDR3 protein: CASSFWSNQRGTEAFF

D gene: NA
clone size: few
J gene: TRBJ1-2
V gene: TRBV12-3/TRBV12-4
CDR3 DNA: TGTGCCACGCCGGCAGAGATATATGGCTACACCTTC
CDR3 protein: CATPAEIYGYTF

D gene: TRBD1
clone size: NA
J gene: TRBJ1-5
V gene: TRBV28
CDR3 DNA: TGTGCCAGCAGTTTATTTGCAGGGGGCGCCACCCAGCCCCAGCATTTT
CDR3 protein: CASSLFAGGATQPQHF

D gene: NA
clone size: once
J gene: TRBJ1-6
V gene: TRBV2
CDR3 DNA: TGTGCCGGAGAAACAGGAATCTCCTATAATTCACCCCTCCACTTT
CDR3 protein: CAGETGISYNSPLHF

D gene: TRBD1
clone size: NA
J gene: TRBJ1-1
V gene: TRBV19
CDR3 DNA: TGTGCCAGTACGCAACAGGGGTTTGGGACTGAAGCTTTCTTT
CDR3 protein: CASTQQGFGTEAFF

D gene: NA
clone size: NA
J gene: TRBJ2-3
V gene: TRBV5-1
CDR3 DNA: TGCGCCAGCAGGTCGGGCGACATCGGGCGTTCAGATACGCAGTATTTT
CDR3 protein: CASRSGDIGRSDTQYF

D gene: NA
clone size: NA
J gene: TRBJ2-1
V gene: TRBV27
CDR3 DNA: TGTGCCAGCAGTTTAGCGAGCTTCGGTGAGCAGTTCTTC
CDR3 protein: CASSLASFGEQFF

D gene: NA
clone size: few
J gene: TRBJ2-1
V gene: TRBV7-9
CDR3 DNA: TGTGCCAGCAGCTTAGCCGACAGTCTTGTTAAGGATGAGCAGTTCTTC
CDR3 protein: CASSLADSLVKDEQFF

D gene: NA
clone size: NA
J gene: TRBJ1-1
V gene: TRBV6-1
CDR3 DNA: TGTGCCAGCATGAAGGGTGCGACTGAAGCTTTCTTT
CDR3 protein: CASMKGATEAFF

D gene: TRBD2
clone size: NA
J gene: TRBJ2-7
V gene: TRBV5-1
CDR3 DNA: TGCGCCAGCAGCTTTCCGGGGGGTTCCTACGAGCAGTACTTC
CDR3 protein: CASSFPGGSYEQYF

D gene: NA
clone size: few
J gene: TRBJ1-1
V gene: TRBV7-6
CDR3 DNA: TGTGCCAGCAGCTTCTATACAGGGCCAGGTTCTGAAGCTTTCTTT
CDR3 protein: CASSFYTGPGSEAFF

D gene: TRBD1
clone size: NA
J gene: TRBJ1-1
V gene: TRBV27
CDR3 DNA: TGTGCCAGCAGTACCTATCTTGGGGACAGGGGGCAATTAACTGAAGCTTTCTTT
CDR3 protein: CASSTYLGDRGQLTEAFF

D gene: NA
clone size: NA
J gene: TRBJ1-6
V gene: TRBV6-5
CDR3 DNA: TGTGCCAGCAGTTACTCGAAATCGCGGTATAATTCACCCCTCCACTTT
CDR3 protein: CASSYSKSRYNSPLHF

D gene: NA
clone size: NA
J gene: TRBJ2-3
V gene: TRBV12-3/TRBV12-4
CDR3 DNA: TGTGCCATCACCCTGGGGTGGGGCGCAGATACGCAGTATTTT
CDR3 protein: CAITLGWGADTQYF

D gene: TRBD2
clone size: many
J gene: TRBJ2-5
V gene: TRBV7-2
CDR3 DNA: TGTGCCAGCAGCCGACCGGGACTAGTTCAAGAGACCCAGTACTTC
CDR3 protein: CASSRPGLVQETQYF

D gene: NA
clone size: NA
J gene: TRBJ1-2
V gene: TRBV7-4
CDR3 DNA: TGTGCCAGCAGCGACGACAGGAGGTGGAAGGGCTACACCTTC
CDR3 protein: CASSDDRRWKGYTF

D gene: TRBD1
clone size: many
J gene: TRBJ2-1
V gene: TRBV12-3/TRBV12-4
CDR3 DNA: TGTGCCAGCAGCGACTCGGGACAGGGAGGGCGTGAGCAGTTCTTC
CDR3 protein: CASSDSGQGGREQFF

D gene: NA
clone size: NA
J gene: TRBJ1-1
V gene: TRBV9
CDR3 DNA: TGTGCCAGCAGCGCGCAGGGGTTGAACACTGAAGCTTTCTTT
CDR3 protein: CASSAQGLNTEAFF

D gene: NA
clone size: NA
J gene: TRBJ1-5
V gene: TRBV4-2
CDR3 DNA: TGTGCCAGCAGCACCACAGGGTCCAGCAATCAGCCCCAGCATTTT
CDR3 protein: CASSTTGSSNQPQHF